Listed here are 24 T cell receptor beta chains from one sample, sequenced in a study of CD8+ T cells in alopecia areata (dated by TCRdb to 2016 to 2019). The method behind the library was the immunoSEQ multiplex PCR assay. For TCR sequencing, RNA was extracted from every sample and reverse transcribed into cDNA to serve as template. TCRdb provides this immuneACCESS table in a form limited to in-frame rearrangements. Some clones are lacking; in checked studies, under half of them reflect an unresolved V gene, and why the rest are absent is not known. This sample lists 110,000 to 150,000 clones; roughly 64% were detected once. Approximately 6.5% of the sample rests with the top ten. Explained via the paper, the time point label denotes: baseline before oral tofacitinib. The starting material was CD4+ T cells sorted from blood, obtained at week 0. All receptors derive from a human donor with alopecia areata.

The chain couples TRBV10-3 to TRBJ2-7, with 9 bases that match TRBD2. The V segment lost 6 bases and the J segment 2 bases; nucleotides outside the gene matches: 8. The CDR3 has 15 amino acids. Germline loops: CDR1 ENHRY, CDR2 SYGVKD. The CDR3 is CAISPASGGTYEQYF. The DNA for the CDR3 is TGTGCCATCAGCCCCGCGAGCGGGGGGACCTACGAGCAGTACTTC.

The rearrangement uses TRBV2 and TRBJ1-2, with 7 bases fitting TRBD1. The V gene end was trimmed by 5 bases and the J gene end by 8 bases; junction bases not matched to a gene: 14. This CDR3 contains 15 residues. Germline V CDR1 and CDR2: SNHLY, FYNNEI. CDR3 nucleotides: TGTGCCAGCAGTTTCCAGGGGGAGGGCGATCGAGGCTACACCTTC. The encoded protein is CASSFQGEGDRGYTF.

This clone was observed a handful of times. V and J are TRBV5-6 and TRBJ2-5; the D gene is possibly TRBD1 (6 bases). Germline CDR1 reads SGHDT; CDR2 reads YYEEEE. CDR3 length: 14 amino acids. The ends were cut back, 5 bases at V and 5 bases at J, with 16 bases in the middle. The CDR3 is CASRRLGQGETQYF. As DNA, the CDR3 is TGTGCCAGCAGGCGACTCGGGCAGGGGGAGACCCAGTACTTC.

The chain uses TRBV27 and TRBJ2-1; D unclear. Trimming removed 3 bases at V and 7 bases at J, with 7 bases between. CDR3 size: 12 residues. CDR1 is MNHEY, CDR2 SMNVEV, per germline (reference sequence). The CDR3, as DNA: TGTGCCAGCAGTTTTTCGAGGAATGAGCAGTTCTTC. Protein sequence: CASSFSRNEQFF.

CDR3 protein: CASSEAAAYNEQFF. The CDR3 coding sequence is TGTGCCAGCAGTGAAGCTGCAGCTTACAATGAGCAGTTCTTC. V is TRBV6-1 and J is TRBJ2-1; no definite D call. V was shortened by 0 bases and J by 4 bases, with 7 bases between the two germline ends. The CDR3 totals 14 residues. Germline V CDR1 and CDR2: MNHNS, SASEGT.

The table lists this clone with a few counts. The chain couples TRBV19 to TRBJ1-2; no reliable D call. Trimming removed 5 bases at V and 3 bases at J, with 7 bases between. Germline-derived CDR1 and CDR2 are LNHDA and SQIVND (reference sequence). The CDR3 sequence is 12 residues long. CDR3 coding DNA: TGTGCCAGTAGTCCACTAGACTATGGCTACACCTTC. Its translation is CASSPLDYGYTF.

This sequence joins TRBV30 and TRBJ1-5; D gene ambiguous. Germline CDR1 reads GTSNPN; CDR2 reads SVGIG (reference sequence). The CDR3 has 14 residues. Deletions cut 0 bases from V and 3 bases from J, with 9 bases between. The CDR3, as DNA: TGTGCCTGGAGTGTAGGGCAGCACAATCAGCCCCAGCATTTT. Protein sequence: CAWSVGQHNQPQHF.

The chain recombines TRBV4-3 with TRBJ1-2; weak D call: TRBD1 (5 bases). CDR1 is LGHNA, CDR2 YSLEER, per germline. V was clipped by 1 base and J by 13 bases, with 19 bases between them. The CDR3 has 14 amino acids. Here the CDR3 reads CASSQALPRAGVTF. CDR3 DNA: TGCGCCAGCAGCCAAGCTCTCCCCAGGGCGGGGGTCACCTTC.

The V and J genes are TRBV19 and TRBJ2-3; 7 bases match TRBD2. This CDR3 is 16 amino acids long. V lost 4 bases to trimming and J lost 3 bases; unmatched junction nucleotides: 10. Germline-derived CDR1 and CDR2 are LNHDA and SQIVND (reference sequence). The CDR3 is CASSKRDNLLTDTQYF. In DNA form, the CDR3 reads TGTGCCAGTAGTAAGCGGGATAACCTTTTAACAGATACGCAGTATTTT.

The table lists this clone with a few counts. The gene calls are TRBV6-1 and TRBJ1-6; weak D call: TRBD1 (6 bases). From germline, CDR1 is MNHNS and CDR2 SASEGT. Trimming stripped 8 bases from V and 7 bases from J, with 9 bases between. This CDR3 comprises 12 residues. The CDR3 loop is CASRTGNSPLHF. CDR3 nucleotides: TGTGCCAGCCGTACAGGGAATTCACCCCTCCACTTT.

Details on this clone: At one end, the junction sequence differs from germline, possibly due to a read error. This rearrangement joins TRBV7-2 to TRBJ1-1, with D tentatively TRBD1 (6 bases). The CDR3 runs 14 residues. Germline loops: CDR1 SGHTA, CDR2 FQGNSA. As DNA, the CDR3 is TGCGCCAGCAGGTTACAGGGTGGGAACACTGAAGCTTTCTTT. Translated, it gives CASRLQGGNTEAFF.

This rearrangement joins TRBV7-9 to TRBJ2-3, with TRBD1 matching over 9 bases. V lost 4 bases and J lost 5; bases outside the gene matches: 4. CDR3 length equals 14 residues. CDR1 and CDR2 (germline): SEHNR, FQNEAQ (reference sequence). DNA of the CDR3: TGTGCCAGCAGCTGGGGACAGGGCTTAGATACGCAGTATTTT. This translates into CASSWGQGLDTQYF.

The chain links TRBV4-2 to TRBJ2-1, with a possible D match to TRBD2 (6 bases). V was cut by 7 bases and J by 5 bases, with 15 bases left in between. CDR3 length: 14 residues. Germline-derived CDR1 and CDR2 are LGHNA and YNFKEQ. CDR3 amino acids: CASISTGENNEQFF. DNA for the CDR3: TGTGCCAGCATTTCTACGGGGGAGAACAATGAGCAGTTCTTC.

The V gene is TRBV29-1, the J gene TRBJ2-3, with 7 bases aligning to TRBD2. This CDR3 comprises 14 residues. J lost 5 bases, V lost 7 bases, and 12 bases had no gene match. Germline loops: CDR1 SQVTM, CDR2 ANQGSEA. CDR3 DNA sequence: TGCAGCGCATCCTCGGCGGGGGTAGGAGATACGCAGTATTTT. It encodes CSASSAGVGDTQYF.

Written as DNA, the CDR3 is TGTGCCAGCAGTGGACGGACTAGGGCCAAAAACATTCAGTACTTC. It encodes CASSGRTRAKNIQYF. The chain carries TRBV2 and TRBJ2-4; TRBD2 matches 7 bases. Looked up from germline, CDR1 is SNHLY and CDR2 is FYNNEI. The CDR3 has 15 residues. The V and J ends lost 4 bases and 1 base, in that order; junction bases with no gene match: 4.

The chain carries TRBV29-1 and TRBJ2-3; 8 bases map to TRBD1. Germline CDR1 reads SQVTM; CDR2 reads ANQGSEA. V shed 7 bases and J 6 bases; nucleotides not matched to a gene: 9. The CDR3 runs 13 residues. Written as DNA, the CDR3 is TGCAGCGCTGACAGGGGTAACACGGATACGCAGTATTTT. Amino acids: CSADRGNTDTQYF.

This clone was counted only a few times. The chain couples TRBV7-9 to TRBJ2-1; a weak D match, TRBD1 (5 bases). The CDR3 contains 17 residues. V was clipped by 1 base and J by 1 base, with 14 bases between them. Germline CDR1 and CDR2: SEHNR and FQNEAQ (reference sequence). CDR3 DNA sequence: TGTGCCAGCAGCTTAGTTCAGGGCTGGTGGTCCTACAATGAGCAGTTCTTC. Protein sequence: CASSLVQGWWSYNEQFF.

The rearrangement joins TRBV29-1 to TRBJ2-1; 14 bases fit TRBD2. Trimming removed 7 bases from V and 8 bases from J; junction bases left unmatched: 7. Germline lookup yields CDR1 SQVTM and CDR2 ANQGSEA. This CDR3 has 14 amino acids. CDR3 nucleotides: TGCAGCGGAACGGGACTAGCGGGGGTCGATGAGCAGTTCTTC. Its protein product is CSGTGLAGVDEQFF.

The V and J genes are TRBV29-1 and TRBJ2-5; 8 nucleotides agree with TRBD2. Trimming took 6 bases from V and 5 from J; bases not matched to a gene: 17. The CDR3 is 16 residues long. The germline gives CDR1 SQVTM, CDR2 ANQGSEA. CDR3 sequence reads: CSVLPGGSGVGETQYF. CDR3 DNA sequence: TGCAGCGTCCTGCCGGGGGGTAGCGGGGTTGGGGAGACCCAGTACTTC.

The chain uses TRBV30 and TRBJ2-3; the D gene is possibly TRBD2 (6 bases). The CDR3 is made up of 13 amino acids. Germline CDR1 GTSNPN, CDR2 SVGIG (reference sequence). The V and J ends lost 2 bases and 6 bases respectively, with 12 bases between them. The CDR3 sequence is CAWSLGRRDTQYF. DNA for the CDR3: TGTGCCTGGAGTTTAGGGAGGCGGGATACGCAGTATTTT.

The chain employs TRBV30 and TRBJ1-4; D is possibly TRBD1 (6 bases). The CDR3 covers 13 residues. The V and J ends lost 5 bases and 8 bases respectively, with 15 bases between them. Per the germline V gene, CDR1 is GTSNPN and CDR2 is SVGIG (reference sequence). CDR3 sequence reads: CAWSLGGPEKLFF. In nucleotides, the CDR3 is TGTGCCTGGTCTCTGGGGGGGCCAGAAAAACTGTTTTTT.

The chain has TRBV2 and TRBJ2-7; D may correspond to TRBD1 or TRBD2 (5 bases each). The CDR3 has 15 amino acids. In germline, CDR1 is SNHLY, CDR2 FYNNEI. V shed 5 bases and J shed 2 bases, with 16 bases lying between them. The CDR3, as DNA: TGTGCCAGCAGTATCCCCGGGACGCCCCCCTACGAGCAGTACTTC. As protein: CASSIPGTPPYEQYF. The variable domain in full, with the rest retrieved from reference TRBV2 and TRBJ2-7, is EPEVTQTPSHQVTQMGQEVILRCVPISNHLYFYWYRQILGQKVEFLVSFYNNEISEKSEIFDDQFSVERPDGSNFTLKIRSTKLEDSAMYFCASSIPGTPPYEQYFGPGTRLTVT.

This sequence joins TRBV6-6 and TRBJ2-5, with 8 bases lining up with TRBD2. CDR3 size: 13 residues. Trimming removed 6 bases from V and 5 bases from J; junction bases left unmatched: 5. The germline V gene encodes CDR1 MNHNY and CDR2 SVGAGI (reference sequence). CDR3 in amino acids: CASRSRGGETQYF. As DNA, the CDR3 is TGTGCCAGCAGGTCTCGGGGGGGGGAGACCCAGTACTTC.

The V gene is TRBV5-6, the J gene TRBJ2-5; maybe TRBD2 (5 bases). Germline V gene lookup returns CDR1 SGHDT and CDR2 YYEEEE. Between the trimmed V and J ends, which lost 4 bases and 5 bases, there was a span of 21 bases. This CDR3 contains 16 residues. This CDR3 reads CASSPTLGTGSETQYF. The CDR3 region has the DNA TGTGCCAGCAGCCCGACTCTGGGAACGGGGAGTGAGACCCAGTACTTC.